This TCR beta chain was identified in a study of control samples from healthy donors and cancer patients. The assay was immunoSEQ multiplex PCR, and TCRdb's table has in-frame clones only and misses some. The sample yields about 120,000 clones, more than 75% seen once. Germline values: CDR1 KGHDR, CDR2 SFDVKD. The CDR3 runs to 13 residues. Trimming took off 9 bases at V and 3 bases at J, with 13 bases between the two ends. This receptor was obtained from a man between 18 and 29 years old in good health. Sequenced sample: blood. The rearrangement joins TRBV24-1 to TRBJ1-2; D unclear. The CDR3 is CATFDTLYYGYTF. CDR3 coding DNA: TGTGCCACCTTTGACACCCTATACTATGGCTACACCTTC.